The 30 T cell receptor beta chains below come from one sample, sequenced in a study of shared clonotypes between healthy human individuals. The protocol was immunoSEQ multiplex PCR, while the TCRdb copy is restricted to in-frame clones and leaves out a portion. Among over a million clones listed, around 78% were seen once. Source material: memory CD4+ T cells from PBMCs. Subset defined: CD45RA-negative fraction. The source is a man between 18 and 29 years old in good health. Some clones in this sample may be carry-over from other donors' samples.

With respect to this clone: A single base is all that separates this from a far larger clone, so a read error is likely. The CDR3 DNA sequence: TGCGCCAGCAGCGGAAAACTAGCGGGAGGGCCGGGCACCGGGGAGCTGTTTTTT. Amino acid sequence: CASSGKLAGGPGTGELFF. The J gene is TRBJ2-2, the V gene TRBV5-1; 13 nucleotides line up with TRBD2. Germline V lookup: CDR1 SGHRS, CDR2 YFSETQ. The ends lost 4 bases at V and 4 bases at J; junction bases unmatched: 10. This CDR3 has 18 residues.

J is TRBJ1-2 and V is TRBV5-8, with 9 bases lining up with TRBD1. CDR1 is SGHTS and CDR2 is YDEGEE in the germline V gene. The CDR3 is made up of 16 amino acids. V shed 5 bases and J 2 bases; nucleotides not matched to a gene: 10. CDR3 in amino acids: CASRITGGAKNYGYTF. The CDR3 nucleotides are TGTGCCAGCAGAATCACAGGGGGCGCAAAGAACTATGGCTACACCTTC.

This chain uses TRBV28 with TRBJ2-7; TRBD2 matches at 10 bases. This CDR3 comprises 18 residues. Germline values: CDR1 MDHEN, CDR2 SYDVKM. V dropped 4 bases and J dropped 0; count of bases not matched to a gene: 12. The chain's CDR3 is CASSSTAGTSAYSYEQYF. The CDR3 DNA follows: TGTGCCAGCAGTTCAACGGCCGGGACTAGCGCATACTCCTACGAGCAGTACTTC. The variable domain in full, completed from reference TRBV28 and TRBJ2-7, reads DVKVTQSSRYLVKRTGEKVFLECVQDMDHENMFWYRQDPGLGLRLIYFSYDVKMKEKGDIPEGYSVSREKKERFSLILESASTNQTSMYLCASSSTAGTSAYSYEQYFGPGTRLTVT.

This chain connects TRBV4-1 to TRBJ2-1; TRBD2 matches at 12 bases. In germline, CDR1 is MGHRA, CDR2 YSYEKL. After removal of 1 base from V and 9 bases from J, the junction contained 10 bases not matched to a gene. The CDR3 is 17 amino acids. CDR3 amino acids: CASSQAHLAGGGSEQFF. The CDR3 region has the DNA TGCGCCAGCAGCCAAGCCCATCTAGCGGGAGGGGGGAGTGAGCAGTTCTTC.

This clone was recorded a few times. The rearrangement links TRBV7-9 to TRBJ1-1; the D gene is possibly TRBD1 (6 bases). Germline-derived CDR1 and CDR2 are SEHNR and FQNEAQ (reference sequence). This CDR3 region has 16 residues. The V end was cut by 1 base, the J end by 4 bases, with 16 bases between. In nucleotides, the CDR3 is TGTGCCAGCAGCTTAGGGATAGGGGGATATCTCACTGAAGCTTTCTTT. The encoded protein is CASSLGIGGYLTEAFF.

J is TRBJ2-2 and V is TRBV2; D possibly matches TRBD1 or TRBD2 (5 bases each). Trimming took 4 bases from V and 5 from J, leaving 14 bases between them. CDR1 and CDR2 from the germline V gene are SNHLY and FYNNEI. The CDR3 totals 15 residues. The DNA for the CDR3 is TGTGCCAGCAGTGGGATGGGGGATTCGACCGGGGAGCTGTTTTTT. Protein product: CASSGMGDSTGELFF. The full variable domain, completed using reference TRBV2 and TRBJ2-2, is EPEVTQTPSHQVTQMGQEVILRCVPISNHLYFYWYRQILGQKVEFLVSFYNNEISEKSEIFDDQFSVERPDGSNFTLKIRSTKLEDSAMYFCASSGMGDSTGELFFGEGSRLTVL.

This rearrangement joins TRBV6-4 to TRBJ1-1; D gene unclear. The CDR3 is 13 amino acids. Germline V gene data show CDR1 as MRHNA and CDR2 as SNTAGT. V was cut by 5 bases and J by 3 bases, with 10 bases left in between. The CDR3 bases are TGTGCCAGCAGTATGGGCCCGGACACTGAAGCTTTCTTT. Translating it yields CASSMGPDTEAFF.

The V gene is TRBV14, the J gene TRBJ2-5; TRBD2 agrees at 12 bases. The CDR3 has 15 amino acids. CDR1 SGHDN and CDR2 FVKESK come from the germline V gene. V trimming: 2 bases; J trimming: 5 bases; junction bases outside the gene matches: 3. The DNA for the CDR3 is TGTGCCAGCAGCCAACTCCTAGCGGGAGGGGAGACCCAGTACTTC. Protein: CASSQLLAGGETQYF.

The CDR3 nucleotides read TGTGCCAGCAGTTACTCGACTAGCGGGAGCCCTTACGAGCAGTACTTC. Its protein is CASSYSTSGSPYEQYF. V gene TRBV6-5 combines with J gene TRBJ2-7, with 12 nucleotides matching TRBD2. Germline CDR1 MNHEY, CDR2 SVGAGI. This CDR3 has 16 amino acids. V lost 0 bases to trimming and J lost 4 bases; unmatched junction nucleotides: 4.

This clone was found many times. Other nucleotide sequences in the sample specify the same CDR3. This chain uses TRBV29-1 with TRBJ1-2; the D gene is possibly TRBD1 (5 bases). The CDR3 has 11 amino acids. Germline values: CDR1 SQVTM, CDR2 ANQGSEA. Trimming pared 4 bases from V and 4 bases from J, leaving 7 bases between. DNA of the CDR3: TGCAGCGTTGTTGGGGGCTATGGCTACACCTTC. Amino acids: CSVVGGYGYTF.

The V and J genes are TRBV5-1 and TRBJ2-2; 7 bases fit TRBD2. Germline CDR1 is SGHRS and CDR2 is YFSETQ. With 3 bases clipped from V and 3 bases from J, the junction kept 5 bases outside the gene matches. The CDR3 has 15 residues. The CDR3 bases are TGCGCCAGCAGCTACGGACTAGATGACACCGGGGAGCTGTTTTTT. Its protein product is CASSYGLDDTGELFF.

This clone has only one observation. CDR3 coding DNA: TGTGCCAGCAGCTCCCCGCTAGCTGGGACGAACGAGCAGTACTTC. The encoded protein is CASSSPLAGTNEQYF. The chain has TRBV5-5 and TRBJ2-7, with D possibly being TRBD1 or TRBD2 (5 bases each). Germline CDR1 SGHKS, CDR2 YYEKEE (reference sequence). V gave up 3 bases and J gave up 5 bases, with 18 bases separating them. CDR3 length equals 15 residues.

V gene TRBV30 combines with J gene TRBJ2-5; 9 positions match TRBD1. Germline CDR1 reads GTSNPN; CDR2 reads SVGIG (reference sequence). There are 13 residues in the CDR3. Trimming cost V 8 bases and J 1 base; bases outside gene matches: 5. The CDR3 DNA reads as TGTGCCGGGGAGACAGGGGGCCAAGAGACCCAGTACTTC. Amino acid sequence: CAGETGGQETQYF.

This clone was seen more than once but under ten times. The J gene is TRBJ1-1, the V gene TRBV6-5; D remains unclear. This CDR3 comprises 11 residues. Germline V gene data show CDR1 as MNHEY and CDR2 as SVGAGI. With 6 bases removed from V and 3 bases from J, the gap between germline ends came to 5 bases. CDR3 in amino acids: CASSTYTEAFF. CDR3 nucleotides: TGTGCCAGCAGCACCTACACTGAAGCTTTCTTT.

The chain couples TRBV28 to TRBJ2-3, with TRBD2 as a possible D gene (6 bases). The germline CDR1 and CDR2 sequences are MDHEN and SYDVKM. This CDR3 is 14 amino acids long. The V end was cut by 5 bases, the J end by 7 bases, with 16 bases between. CDR3 in DNA: TGTGCCAGCAGTCCTCCGGGACTCCCCCATACGCAGTATTTT. Its protein is CASSPPGLPHTQYF. The whole variable domain, filled in from reference TRBV28 and TRBJ2-3, reads DVKVTQSSRYLVKRTGEKVFLECVQDMDHENMFWYRQDPGLGLRLIYFSYDVKMKEKGDIPEGYSVSREKKERFSLILESASTNQTSMYLCASSPPGLPHTQYFGPGTRLTVL.

The chain carries TRBV5-6 and TRBJ1-2; tentatively, D is TRBD1 (6 bases). V lost 4 bases, J lost 6 bases, and 16 bases lay in between. Per germline, CDR1 SGHDT and CDR2 YYEEEE. The CDR3 runs 14 residues. The DNA for the CDR3 is TGTGCCAGCAGCCTGCGTGGCGGGGGGCATGGCTACACCTTC. Amino acids: CASSLRGGGHGYTF.

This chain links TRBV6-1 with TRBJ2-1; D gene uncertain. Germline CDR1 MNHNS, CDR2 SASEGT. The CDR3 extends over 12 amino acids. Trimming pared 5 bases from V and 10 bases from J, leaving 12 bases between. CDR3 in amino acids: CASSQQPREQFF. As DNA, the CDR3 is TGTGCCAGCAGTCAACAGCCTAGGGAGCAGTTCTTC.

The chain has TRBV19 and TRBJ2-7, with 15 nucleotides matching TRBD2. This CDR3 comprises 15 residues. V was pared by 5 bases and J by 6 bases, with 5 bases of the junction left unmatched. In germline, CDR1 is LNHDA, CDR2 SQIVND (reference sequence). The CDR3 coding sequence is TGTGCCAGTAGTGTGGGACTAGCGGGAGGACTCGAGCAGTACTTC. It yields the protein CASSVGLAGGLEQYF. Using reference TRBV19 and TRBJ2-7 for the parts outside the CDR3, the full variable domain is DGGITQSPKYLFRKEGQNVTLSCEQNLNHDAMYWYRQDPGQGLRLIYYSQIVNDFQKGDIAEGYSVSREKKESFPLTVTSAQKNPTAFYLCASSVGLAGGLEQYFGPGTRLTVT.

The chain recombines TRBV28 with TRBJ2-7; D ambiguous. The CDR3 contains 13 residues. Trimming left V 10 bases short and J 2 bases short, with 15 bases between. CDR1 MDHEN and CDR2 SYDVKM come from the germline V gene. The CDR3 reads CATTTPGTYEQYF. CDR3 DNA: TGTGCCACCACAACCCCTGGGACCTACGAGCAGTACTTC.

J is TRBJ2-7 and V is TRBV28; the D call may be TRBD1 or TRBD2 (5 bases each). The CDR3 spans 13 residues. V was clipped by 7 bases and J by 5 bases, with 15 bases between them. The V gene's germline CDR1 is MDHEN and CDR2 SYDVKM. Here the CDR3 reads CASMPPGRHEQYF. The CDR3, as DNA: TGTGCCAGCATGCCCCCAGGGAGACACGAGCAGTACTTC.

To note about this clone: Other DNA sequences in this sample translate to the same CDR3. The gene calls are TRBV5-1 and TRBJ1-3; D unresolved. Germline V gene sequence: CDR1 SGHRS, CDR2 YFSETQ. V was trimmed by 0 bases and J by 0 bases, leaving 7 bases between them. The CDR3 has 15 residues. The CDR3 sequence: CASSLGAPSGNTIYF. CDR3 nucleotide sequence: TGCGCCAGCAGCTTGGGGGCACCCTCTGGAAACACCATATATTTT.

Details on this clone: In the same sample, other DNA sequences code for this CDR3. In DNA form, the CDR3 reads TGCGCCAGCAGCCAAGAGCTCAGGAACACTGAAGCTTTCTTT. Its protein product is CASSQELRNTEAFF. The chain carries TRBV4-1 and TRBJ1-1; D not resolved. The CDR3 extends over 14 amino acids. The V gene's germline CDR1 is MGHRA and CDR2 YSYEKL. Trimming left V 0 bases short and J 1 base short, with 6 bases between.

As for this clone: Other DNA sequences in this sample translate to the same CDR3. The CDR3 loop is CASSVSSRTDTQYF. The CDR3 DNA reads TGTGCCAGCAGCGTAAGTTCGCGCACAGATACGCAGTATTTT. This chain uses TRBV9 with TRBJ2-3, with unresolved D. Trimming pared 1 base from V and 1 base from J, leaving 7 bases between. Germline CDR1 SGDLS, CDR2 YYNGEE. The CDR3 has 14 amino acids.

The chain is built from TRBV5-1 and TRBJ2-2, with unresolved D. The germline gives CDR1 SGHRS, CDR2 YFSETQ. V lost 2 bases and J lost 1, with 6 bases in between. This CDR3 is 14 amino acids long. CDR3 loop: CASSLHGNTGELFF. DNA of the CDR3: TGCGCCAGCAGCTTACACGGGAACACCGGGGAGCTGTTTTTT.

The gene calls are TRBV6-1 and TRBJ2-2; D possibly corresponds to TRBD2 (6 bases). V was trimmed by 7 bases and J by 4 bases, leaving 16 bases between them. Germline V gene sequence: CDR1 MNHNS, CDR2 SASEGT. CDR3 length: 15 residues. This CDR3 is CASKTEGASTGELFF. CDR3 coding DNA: TGTGCCAGCAAAACGGAGGGCGCGAGCACCGGGGAGCTGTTTTTT.

The CDR3 protein is CASSQIQGADTQYF. The CDR3 coding sequence is TGTGCCAGCAGCCAAATACAGGGTGCGGATACGCAGTATTTT. The chain uses TRBV7-3 and TRBJ2-3, with D possibly matching TRBD1 (6 bases). CDR1 and CDR2 from the germline V gene are SGHTA and FQGTGA. V dropped 5 bases and J dropped 6 bases, with 15 bases sitting between them. The CDR3 sequence is 14 residues long.

The chain joins TRBV6-1 to TRBJ1-2; 8 bases fit TRBD1. The V gene's germline CDR1 is MNHNS and CDR2 SASEGT. This CDR3 has 13 amino acids. V gave up 8 bases and J gave up 1 base; unmatched junction bases: 3. Written as DNA, the CDR3 is TGTGCCAGCGGACAGGGCCATAACTATGGCTACACCTTC. Residues: CASGQGHNYGYTF.

This clone was counted only a few times. J is TRBJ1-1 and V is TRBV5-6; TRBD1 agrees at 10 bases. There are 16 residues in the CDR3. Germline trimming cut 0 bases from V and 4 bases from J; bases unmatched to any gene: 6. The germline CDR1 and CDR2 sequences are SGHDT and YYEEEE. CDR3 in amino acids: CASSLDLTGGLTEAFF. The CDR3 DNA follows: TGTGCCAGCAGCTTGGATCTGACAGGGGGCCTCACTGAAGCTTTCTTT.

This clone has only one observation. The V and J genes are TRBV27 and TRBJ2-3, with 7 bases fitting TRBD2. V shed 7 bases and J 1 base; nucleotides not matched to a gene: 8. The germline V gene encodes CDR1 MNHEY and CDR2 SMNVEV (reference sequence). This CDR3 has 15 residues. CDR3: CASTSGGSRTDTQYF. In nucleotides, the CDR3 is TGTGCCAGCACATCAGGCGGGAGTCGCACAGATACGCAGTATTTT.

The DNA for the CDR3 is TGTGCCAGCAGCTATATCTTAGCGGAAGCTTTCTTT. It codes for CASSYILAEAFF. The chain combines TRBV6-6 with TRBJ1-1, with unresolved D. V was pared by 6 bases and J by 8 bases, with 13 bases between. Germline lookup yields CDR1 MNHNY and CDR2 SVGAGI (reference sequence). The CDR3 spans 12 residues.